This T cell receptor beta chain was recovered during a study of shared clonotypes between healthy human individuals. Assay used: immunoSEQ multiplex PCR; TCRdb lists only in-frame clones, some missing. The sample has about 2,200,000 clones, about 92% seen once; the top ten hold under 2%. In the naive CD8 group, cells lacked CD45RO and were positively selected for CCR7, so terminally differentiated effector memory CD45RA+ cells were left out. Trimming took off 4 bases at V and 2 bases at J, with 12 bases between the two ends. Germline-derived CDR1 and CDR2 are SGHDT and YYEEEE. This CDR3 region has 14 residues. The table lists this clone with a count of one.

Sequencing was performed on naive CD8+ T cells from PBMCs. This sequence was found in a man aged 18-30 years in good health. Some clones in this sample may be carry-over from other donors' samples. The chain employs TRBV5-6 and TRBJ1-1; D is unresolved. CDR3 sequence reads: CASSREGPNTEAFF. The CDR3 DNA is TGTGCCAGCAGCAGAGAAGGACCTAACACTGAAGCTTTCTTT.